Listed here is a single T cell receptor (beta chain). Its antigen is not known. These data are taken from a study of cytomegalovirus exposure and HLA in healthy donors. Regarding the study as a whole: Across donors, presence/absence analyses took sequencing depth to be roughly uniform. The classifier reportedly diagnosed cytomegalovirus status with high sensitivity and specificity.

Germline loops: CDR1 MGHDK, CDR2 SYGVNS. The CDR3 has 13 residues. The V gene lost 10 bases and the J gene lost 0 bases, with 10 bases spanning the gap. PCR involved 60 Vbeta and 13 Jbeta primers. Generated by immunoSEQ multiplex PCR, the TCRdb table keeps only in-frame clones and is missing some. The table lists under 200,000 clones, approximately 80% of them singletons, with more than 8% in the top ten. Sequencing used PBMCs. The chain uses TRBV25-1 and TRBJ2-4; TRBD1 is a possible D gene (6 bases). This sequence originates from a male donor in good health and CMV-seropositive. In nucleotides, the CDR3 is TGTGCCACCGAGGGGGTAGCCAAAAACATTCAGTACTTC. Translating it yields CATEGVAKNIQYF.